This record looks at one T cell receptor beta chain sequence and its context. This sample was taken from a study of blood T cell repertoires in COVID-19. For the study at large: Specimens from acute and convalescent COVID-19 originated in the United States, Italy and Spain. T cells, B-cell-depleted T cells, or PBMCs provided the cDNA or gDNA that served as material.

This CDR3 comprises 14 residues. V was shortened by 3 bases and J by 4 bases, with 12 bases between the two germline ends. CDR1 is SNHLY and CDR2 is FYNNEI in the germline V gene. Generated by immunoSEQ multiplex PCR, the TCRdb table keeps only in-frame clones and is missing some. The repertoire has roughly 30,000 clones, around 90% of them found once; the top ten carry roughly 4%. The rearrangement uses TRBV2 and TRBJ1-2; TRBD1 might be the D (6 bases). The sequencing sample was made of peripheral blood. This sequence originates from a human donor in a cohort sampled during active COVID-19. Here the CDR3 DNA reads TGTGCCAGCAGTGAGCGGGGGGCCGGCTATGGCTACACCTTC. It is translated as CASSERGAGYGYTF. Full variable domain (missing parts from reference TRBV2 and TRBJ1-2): EPEVTQTPSHQVTQMGQEVILRCVPISNHLYFYWYRQILGQKVEFLVSFYNNEISEKSEIFDDQFSVERPDGSNFTLKIRSTKLEDSAMYFCASSERGAGYGYTFGSGTRLTVV.